This T cell receptor (beta chain) was documented in a study of radiotherapy plus CTLA-4 blockade in lung cancer. Study-wide background: Disease control was seen in 30% to 35% of patients, objective responses in around 20%.

CDR3 length: 13 residues. Germline V CDR1 and CDR2: KGHSY, FQNENV. V lost 0 bases to trimming and J lost 8 bases, with 8 bases between them. This table comes from immunoSEQ multiplex PCR, and its TCRdb copy is limited to in-frame clones, with some not included. The table lists about 62,000 clones, approximately 76% of them singletons. This clone was recorded a few times. Focal radiation with ipilimumab CTLA-4 blockade was given to patients with chemo-refractory metastatic non-small-cell lung cancer. This chain connects TRBV16 to TRBJ1-5; D is uncertain. The sequence was obtained from a human donor with non-small cell lung cancer who had a complete response to radiotherapy plus ipilimumab. The sample in question was peripheral blood, obtained from a patient treated with radiotherapy plus ipilimumab. The CDR3 here is CASSQSVQEPQHF. In DNA, the CDR3 is TGTGCCAGCAGCCAATCGGTGCAGGAGCCCCAGCATTTT.